This TCR beta chain came from a study of shared clonotypes between healthy human individuals. In the case of this clone: Its specificity is not known.

Profiled with immunoSEQ multiplex PCR; TCRdb holds only in-frame clones, not every one. Here the sample spans approximately 1,500,000 clones, 98% being singletons. Study-level points and caveats: Even with large depth, rarefaction showed that sorted-subset sequencing was incomplete.

The CDR3 runs 15 residues. J was trimmed by 7 bases and V by 1 base; bases with no gene match: 3. Germline V gives CDR1 ENHRY, CDR2 SYGVKD. It was into CD45RA+ naive and CD45RA-negative memory subsets that the CD4+ cells were split. This clonotype was sampled from a man younger than 45 in good health. The chain joins TRBV10-3 to TRBJ2-2; 10 bases map to TRBD2. Sample: naive CD4+ T cells sorted from blood. Noted subset: CD45RA+ positively selected. In nucleotides, the CDR3 is TGTGCCATCAGTGAGTATGGACTAGCGGACGGGGAGCTGTTTTTT. It encodes CAISEYGLADGELFF.